This entry describes one TCR beta chain. Its cognate antigen is unknown. This entry comes from a study of T cell repertoires in cytomegalovirus infection. From the reads, TCRdb called clonotypes with MiXCR, one entry per CDR3 protein. In the table there are about 920,000 distinct CDR3 sequences, 31% of which are singletons. This clonotype was obtained from a human donor in good health (CMV status not recorded). Some clones in this sample may be carry-over from other donors' samples. The sample here was cultured CD8+ T cells from PBMCs, taken from culture after CMV antigen stimulation.

CDR3 bases: TGTGCCACCAGTGATTTCAGGGGGCGGGGTGAGACCCAGTACTTC. Its translation: CATSDFRGRGETQYF. The chain employs TRBV24-1 and TRBJ2-5, with 8 bases lining up with TRBD1. V shed 1 base, J shed 5 bases, and the junction held 5 bases outside the gene matches. Germline V lookup: CDR1 KGHDR, CDR2 SFDVKD. This CDR3 comprises 15 residues.